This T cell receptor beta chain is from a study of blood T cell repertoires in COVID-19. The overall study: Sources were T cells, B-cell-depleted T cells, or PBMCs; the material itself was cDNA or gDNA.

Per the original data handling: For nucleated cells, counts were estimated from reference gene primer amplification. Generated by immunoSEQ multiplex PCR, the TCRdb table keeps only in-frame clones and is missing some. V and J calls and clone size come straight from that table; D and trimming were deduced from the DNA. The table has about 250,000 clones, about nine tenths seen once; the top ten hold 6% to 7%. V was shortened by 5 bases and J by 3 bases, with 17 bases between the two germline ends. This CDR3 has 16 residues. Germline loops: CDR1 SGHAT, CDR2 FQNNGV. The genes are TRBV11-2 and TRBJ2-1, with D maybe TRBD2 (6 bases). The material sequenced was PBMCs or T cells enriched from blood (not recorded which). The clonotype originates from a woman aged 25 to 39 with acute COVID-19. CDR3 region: CASSRGASRRYNEQFF. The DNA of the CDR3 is TGTGCCAGCAGCCGCGGGGCCAGCCGCCGCTACAATGAGCAGTTCTTC.